Listed below are T cell receptor beta chains from one sample, sequenced in a study of control samples from healthy donors and cancer patients. This table comes from immunoSEQ multiplex PCR, and its TCRdb copy is limited to in-frame clones, with some not included. Among around 82,000 clones listed, 89% were seen once. The sequencing input was blood. Receptors originate from a man aged 45-65 years in good health. The CDR3 runs from the conserved cysteine through the conserved F or W. D genes are given only for firm matches. Expanded clones are given a class, and other clones once, few, many or no size at all.

>TRBD1|TRBJ2-2|NA|TRBV10-3
CAISGDRGDLQTNTGELFF
TGTGCCATCAGTGGGGACAGGGGCGATTTACAAACGAACACCGGGGAGCTGTTTTTT
>NA|TRBJ2-7|NA|TRBV28
CASGDVYEQYF
TGTGCCAGTGGGGACGTCTACGAGCAGTACTTC
>NA|TRBJ2-4|NA|TRBV2
CASSERARDIQYF
TGTGCCAGCAGTGAACGAGCGCGGGACATTCAGTACTTC
>NA|TRBJ2-5|once|TRBV27
CASSLWLGETQYF
TGTGCCAGCAGTTTATGGCTGGGGGAGACCCAGTACTTC
>TRBD1|TRBJ2-7|NA|TRBV6-2/TRBV6-3
CASSYSKTGQTYEQYF
TGTGCCAGCAGTTACTCGAAGACAGGGCAAACCTACGAGCAGTACTTC
>NA|TRBJ1-1|NA|TRBV30
CAWSKAGKTEAFF
TGTGCCTGGAGTAAGGCAGGGAAAACTGAAGCTTTCTTT
>NA|TRBJ2-3|once|TRBV10-1
CASSEGGPYTDTQYF
TGCGCCAGCAGTGAGGGGGGGCCCTACACAGATACGCAGTATTTT
>NA|TRBJ2-3|few|TRBV5-3
CARSFGDISTDTQYF
TGTGCCAGAAGCTTCGGGGACATATCCACAGATACGCAGTATTTT
>NA|TRBJ1-6|NA|TRBV5-6
CASSLGSSYNSPLHF
TGTGCCAGCAGCTTGGGCAGCTCCTATAATTCACCCCTCCACTTT
>TRBD1|TRBJ1-5|NA|TRBV6-5
CASSRDRGNQPQHF
TGTGCCAGCAGCAGGGACAGGGGCAATCAGCCCCAGCATTTT
>TRBD2|TRBJ2-1|NA|TRBV11-2
CASSPTSGTYNEQFF
TGTGCCAGCAGTCCAACTAGCGGGACCTACAATGAGCAGTTCTTC
>NA|TRBJ1-1|NA|TRBV7-3
CASSTGPGTEAFF
TGTGCCAGCAGCACAGGTCCGGGAACTGAAGCTTTCTTT
>TRBD1|TRBJ1-5|NA|TRBV6-5
CASRATGGYQPQHF
TGTGCCAGCAGGGCGACAGGGGGCTATCAGCCCCAGCATTTT
>NA|TRBJ1-1|NA|TRBV5-1
CASSFSQENTEAFF
TGCGCCAGCAGCTTTTCACAGGAGAACACTGAAGCTTTCTTT
>NA|TRBJ1-1|NA|TRBV6-2/TRBV6-3
CASSYWGSEAFF
TGTGCCAGCAGCTACTGGGGATCTGAAGCTTTCTTT
>TRBD1|TRBJ1-3|NA|TRBV5-1
CASSLGGQASGSTIYF
TGCGCCAGCAGCTTGGGGGGACAGGCCTCTGGAAGCACCATATATTTT
>NA|TRBJ1-2|NA|TRBV7-2
CASSAQGIANYGYTF
TGTGCCAGCAGCGCTCAGGGGATAGCTAACTATGGCTACACCTTC
>NA|TRBJ1-6|NA|TRBV27
CASSSTTGSPLHF
TGTGCCAGCAGTTCAACCACGGGTTCACCCCTCCACTTT
>TRBD2|TRBJ2-3|NA|TRBV5-1
CASSLHQLAGGTDTQYF
TGCGCCAGCAGCTTGCACCAACTAGCGGGGGGCACAGATACGCAGTATTTT
>TRBD1|TRBJ2-5|NA|TRBV2
CASSELEGQGSETQYF
TGTGCCAGCAGTGAATTGGAGGGACAGGGGTCCGAGACCCAGTACTTC
>TRBD1|TRBJ2-7|NA|TRBV12-5
CASGRDRGFTYEQYF
TGTGCTAGTGGTCGGGACAGGGGCTTCACCTACGAGCAGTACTTC
>NA|TRBJ2-3|NA|TRBV5-1
CASSPMPEITDTQYF
TGCGCCAGCAGCCCGATGCCGGAGATCACAGATACGCAGTATTTT
>NA|TRBJ1-3|NA|TRBV11-2
CASSLDFRVFSGNTIYF
TGTGCCAGCAGCTTAGATTTTCGAGTATTTAGTGGAAACACCATATATTTT
>NA|TRBJ2-3|NA|TRBV6-5
CASSYSPSPRDTQYF
TGTGCCAGCAGTTACTCTCCATCTCCCCGAGATACGCAGTATTTT
>TRBD1|TRBJ2-3|NA|TRBV5-1
CASYSTGSSTDTQYF
TGCGCCAGCTATTCGACAGGGAGTTCCACAGATACGCAGTATTTT
>NA|TRBJ1-6|once|TRBV5-4
CASSLARGDELYSPLHF
TGTGCCAGCAGCTTGGCGCGGGGTGATGAATTGTATTCACCCCTCCACTTT
>NA|TRBJ1-1|once|TRBV4-2
CASSQDIRGSNTEAFF
TGTGCCAGCAGCCAAGATATCAGGGGCTCGAACACTGAAGCTTTCTTT
>NA|TRBJ2-3|NA|TRBV4-3
CASSHCQGHTDTQYF
TGCGCCAGCAGCCACTGCCAGGGGCACACAGATACGCAGTATTTT
>NA|TRBJ2-2|NA|TRBV10-1
CASAEIAGELFF
TGCGCCAGCGCTGAAATCGCCGGGGAGCTGTTTTTT
>TRBD1|TRBJ1-5|NA|TRBV10-2
CASSSGGTGGNQPQHF
TGCGCCAGCAGCTCCGGTGGGACAGGGGGGAATCAGCCCCAGCATTTT
>TRBD1|TRBJ2-7|NA|TRBV27
CASSAGTGYEQYF
TGTGCCAGCAGTGCCGGGACAGGGTACGAGCAGTACTTC
>TRBD1|TRBJ1-1|NA|TRBV18
CASSQQQGALTFF
TGTGCCAGCTCACAACAACAGGGGGCTTTGACTTTCTTT
>NA|TRBJ1-6|NA|TRBV7-9
CASRRGAGDRGSPLHF
TGTGCCAGCAGGAGAGGGGCAGGGGACCGTGGTTCACCCCTCCACTTT
>TRBD1|TRBJ1-2|NA|TRBV29-1
CSVDGQGIGVDGYTF
TGCAGCGTTGATGGACAGGGGATTGGGGTAGATGGCTACACCTTC
>NA|TRBJ2-1|NA|TRBV2
CASSGGTPGDVYNEQFF
TGTGCCAGCAGTGGAGGGACACCAGGCGACGTTTACAATGAGCAGTTCTTC
>TRBD2|TRBJ2-5|NA|TRBV7-6
CASSLVVRGVLQETQYF
TGTGCCAGCAGCTTAGTAGTCCGGGGGGTACTACAAGAGACCCAGTACTTC
>NA|TRBJ2-2|few|TRBV6-4
CASSDPGLNTGELFF
TGTGCCAGCAGTGACCCAGGACTGAACACCGGGGAGCTGTTTTTT
>NA|TRBJ2-1|NA|TRBV18
CASSPIGTTDEQFF
TGTGCCAGCTCACCAATCGGGACGACCGATGAGCAGTTCTTC
>NA|TRBJ1-1|once|TRBV3-1/TRBV3-2
CASSQERGVMRTTEAFF
TGTGCCAGCAGCCAAGAAAGGGGGGTGATGAGGACCACTGAAGCTTTCTTT
>NA|TRBJ2-2|NA|TRBV30
CAFSASPNTGELFF
TGTGCCTTCTCTGCTTCTCCGAACACCGGGGAGCTGTTTTTT
>TRBD1|TRBJ2-3|once|TRBV7-3
CASSLKGARAGTQYF
TGTGCCAGCAGCTTAAAGGGGGCGAGGGCGGGTACGCAGTATTTT
>NA|TRBJ2-3|NA|TRBV15
CATSPTRDSSTDTQYF
TGTGCCACCAGTCCAACTCGGGATTCTAGCACAGATACGCAGTATTTT
>NA|TRBJ2-1|NA|TRBV19
CASSIADGEQFF
TGTGCCAGTAGTATAGCAGACGGTGAGCAGTTCTTC
>NA|TRBJ2-2|NA|TRBV7-2
CASSLGGANTGELFF
TGTGCCAGCAGCTTAGGCGGTGCCAACACCGGGGAGCTGTTTTTT
>NA|TRBJ2-2|NA|TRBV2
CASSAPGSGELFF
TGTGCCAGCAGTGCGCCGGGTTCCGGGGAGCTGTTTTTT
>TRBD1|TRBJ1-2|NA|TRBV6-5
CASSPTGRGYGYTF
TGTGCCAGCAGCCCAACGGGCAGGGGGTATGGCTACACCTTC
>NA|TRBJ1-3|NA|TRBV5-4
CASSLVGEISGNTIYF
TGTGCCAGCAGCTTGGTCGGTGAAATCTCTGGAAACACCATATATTTT
>TRBD1|TRBJ1-2|NA|TRBV30
CAWSKGSGGPGYGYTF
TGTGCCTGGAGTAAGGGATCAGGGGGCCCTGGGTATGGCTACACCTTC
>NA|TRBJ2-5|NA|TRBV5-4
CASTFTVGRETQYF
TGTGCCAGCACCTTTACAGTGGGAAGGGAGACCCAGTACTTC
>NA|TRBJ2-5|NA|TRBV30
CAWSRGPQETQYF
TGTGCCTGGAGTCGCGGACCTCAAGAGACCCAGTACTTC
>TRBD1|TRBJ1-5|NA|TRBV10-3
CAISEGTGHYQPQHF
TGTGCCATCAGTGAAGGGACAGGGCATTATCAGCCCCAGCATTTT
>NA|TRBJ1-6|NA|TRBV2
CASQRQNYNSPLHF
TGTGCCAGTCAAAGACAGAATTATAATTCACCCCTCCACTTT